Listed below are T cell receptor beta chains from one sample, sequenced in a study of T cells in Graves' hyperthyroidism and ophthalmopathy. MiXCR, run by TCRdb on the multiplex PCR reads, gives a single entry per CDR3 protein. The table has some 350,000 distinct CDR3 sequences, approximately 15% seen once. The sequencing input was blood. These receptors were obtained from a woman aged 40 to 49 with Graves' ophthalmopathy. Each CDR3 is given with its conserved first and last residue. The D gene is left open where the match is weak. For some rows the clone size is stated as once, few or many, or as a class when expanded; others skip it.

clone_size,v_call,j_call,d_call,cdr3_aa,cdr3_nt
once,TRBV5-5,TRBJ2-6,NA,CASSLGQGKPLGANVLTF,TGTGCCAGCAGCTTGGGGCAGGGGAAACCTCTGGGGGCCAACGTCCTGACTTTC
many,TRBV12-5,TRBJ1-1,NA,CASGPDRSTFMNTEAFF,TGTGCTAGTGGCCCAGACAGATCCACATTCATGAACACTGAAGCTTTCTTT
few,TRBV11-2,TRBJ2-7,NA,CASSLGHGAYEQYF,TGTGCCAGCAGCTTAGGACATGGTGCCTACGAGCAGTACTTC
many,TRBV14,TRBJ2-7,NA,CASSQGFWAENYEQYF,TGTGCCAGCAGCCAAGGTTTCTGGGCGGAAAACTACGAGCAGTACTTC
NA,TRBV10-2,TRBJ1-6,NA,CASSESKGSAHSPLHF,TGCGCCAGCAGTGAGTCGAAAGGGAGCGCCCATTCACCCCTCCACTTT
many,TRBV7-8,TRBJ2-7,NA,CASSPSRISYEQYF,TGTGCCAGCAGCCCGTCGCGTATCTCCTACGAGCAGTACTTC
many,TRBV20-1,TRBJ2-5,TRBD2,CSAKILAGLQETQYF,TGCAGTGCTAAAATACTAGCGGGGCTACAAGAGACCCAGTACTTC
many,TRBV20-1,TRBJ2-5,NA,CSARDQIRKTQYF,TGCAGTGCTAGAGACCAGATCAGGAAGACCCAGTACTTC
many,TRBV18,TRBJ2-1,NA,CASSPYLADNEQFF,TGTGCCAGCTCACCATACTTAGCGGACAATGAGCAGTTCTTC
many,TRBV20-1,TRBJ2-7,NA,CSASPTGLYEQYF,TGCAGTGCCTCCCCGACCGGCCTCTACGAGCAGTACTTC
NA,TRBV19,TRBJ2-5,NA,CASSSGPQGTQYF,TGTGCCAGTAGTAGCGGACCGCAAGGAACCCAGTACTTC
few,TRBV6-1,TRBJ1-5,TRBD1,CASSHGQGPNQPQHF,TGTGCCAGCAGTCACGGACAGGGTCCTAATCAGCCCCAGCATTTT
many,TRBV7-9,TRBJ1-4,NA,CASSLGPTATNEKLFF,TGTGCCAGCAGCTTAGGACCGACTGCAACTAATGAAAAACTGTTTTTT
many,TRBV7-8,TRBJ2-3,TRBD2,CASSHPAETSGPKTSTDTQYF,TGTGCCAGCAGCCACCCCGCCGAGACTAGCGGCCCGAAAACCAGCACAGATACGCAGTATTTT
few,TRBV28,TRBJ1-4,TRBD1,CASSFDREGWANEKLFF,TGTGCCAGCAGTTTTGACAGGGAGGGTTGGGCTAATGAAAAACTGTTTTTT
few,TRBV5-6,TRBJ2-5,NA,CASSLRTVSPRETQYF,TGTGCCAGCAGCTTACGGACAGTTTCCCCGCGGGAGACCCAGTACTTC
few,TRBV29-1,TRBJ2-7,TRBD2,CSVVPEGTSLREQYF,TGCAGCGTTGTCCCCGAAGGGACTAGTCTTCGCGAGCAGTACTTC
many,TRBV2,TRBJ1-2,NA,CASSERGSGYTF,TGTGCCAGCAGTGAACGGGGGAGCGGCTACACCTTC
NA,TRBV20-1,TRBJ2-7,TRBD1,CSAQDRTGYEQYF,TGCAGTGCCCAGGACAGGACTGGATACGAGCAGTACTTC
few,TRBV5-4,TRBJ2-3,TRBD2,CASSEPLAGVWGTDTQYF,TGTGCCAGCAGCGAACCTTTGGCGGGAGTATGGGGCACAGATACGCAGTATTTT
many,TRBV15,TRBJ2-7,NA,CATSRDVASYEQYF,TGTGCCACCAGCAGAGATGTGGCCTCCTACGAGCAGTACTTC